Listed below are T cell receptor beta chains from one sample, sequenced in a study of OX40 agonist ivuxolimab in advanced cancers. TCRdb keeps only in-frame clones here, not all; method: immunoSEQ multiplex PCR. The sample carries tens of thousands of clones, about 88% recorded once. The starting material was CD4+ or CD8+ T cells sorted from blood, obtained in a trial of the OX40 agonist ivuxolimab. All receptors come from an adult with an advanced solid tumor such as melanoma, head and neck, liver or kidney cancer. Each CDR3 is given with its conserved first and last residue. Fields, in order: V gene, CDR3 protein.

V gene: TRBV5-1
CDR3 protein: CASSSTGATYEQYF

V gene: TRBV15
CDR3 protein: CATSTDGYEQYF

V gene: TRBV5-1
CDR3 protein: CASSLVAGQGNEQFF

V gene: TRBV11-1
CDR3 protein: CASSLAETHTGELFF

V gene: TRBV2
CDR3 protein: CASQRLKGYTF

V gene: TRBV11-3
CDR3 protein: CASSLGTKGEQYF

V gene: TRBV27
CDR3 protein: CASSPQYRVLGYTF

V gene: TRBV5-1
CDR3 protein: CASSRGQTTGMGNTEAFF

V gene: TRBV9
CDR3 protein: CASSQRTTLMGTQYF

V gene: TRBV6-4
CDR3 protein: CASRWQTNTGELFF

V gene: TRBV18
CDR3 protein: CASSPVQGATNEQFF

V gene: TRBV7-9
CDR3 protein: CASSFGRGGPYEQYF

V gene: TRBV7-2
CDR3 protein: CASRSGDRPYNEQFF

V gene: TRBV27
CDR3 protein: CASREGNQPQHF

V gene: TRBV18
CDR3 protein: CASSPKTVNTEAFF

V gene: TRBV2
CDR3 protein: CASSWFQLNTEAFF

V gene: TRBV11-2
CDR3 protein: CASSSPLRDTEAFF

V gene: TRBV2
CDR3 protein: CASGDYSNQPQHF

V gene: TRBV9
CDR3 protein: CASSVQTGAYEQYF

V gene: TRBV6-5
CDR3 protein: CASRPTGGWEQYF

V gene: TRBV7-2
CDR3 protein: CASSLAGGLSEKLFF

V gene: TRBV5-4
CDR3 protein: CASSLVRDWNSPLHF

V gene: TRBV6-5
CDR3 protein: CASRNGQVNTEAFF

V gene: TRBV5-6
CDR3 protein: CASSLLGQGARYEQYF

V gene: TRBV5-6
CDR3 protein: CASSLWAGSLGTQYF

V gene: TRBV6-1
CDR3 protein: CASSSRAPGELFF

V gene: TRBV19
CDR3 protein: CASSITQGYEQYF

V gene: TRBV6-1
CDR3 protein: CASSEQSWGGGEKLFF

V gene: TRBV10-1
CDR3 protein: CASSSAPRQNTSGNTIYF

V gene: TRBV7-8
CDR3 protein: CASSILGETQYF

V gene: TRBV2
CDR3 protein: CASSRDRGDYGYTF

V gene: TRBV5-4
CDR3 protein: CASSLAWGSGEAFF

V gene: TRBV14
CDR3 protein: CASSQGSGLGAYEQYF

V gene: TRBV19
CDR3 protein: CASSNTGANTEAFF

V gene: TRBV19
CDR3 protein: CASSIVASLAKNIQYF

V gene: TRBV6-1
CDR3 protein: CASSEGQGDGNTF

V gene: TRBV30
CDR3 protein: CAWMSRGYTF

V gene: TRBV19
CDR3 protein: CATTQGAFTEAFF

V gene: TRBV23-1
CDR3 protein: CASSQSHRTF

V gene: TRBV6-5
CDR3 protein: CASSYGSVVSGNTIYF

V gene: TRBV10-3
CDR3 protein: CAISGQGAGQPQHF

V gene: TRBV25-1
CDR3 protein: CASSPPRQGVSDTQYF

V gene: TRBV19
CDR3 protein: CASSIKGVGNTIYF

V gene: TRBV15
CDR3 protein: CATSRDLGGAEQFF

V gene: TRBV5-1
CDR3 protein: CASSRGVYEQYF

V gene: TRBV5-6
CDR3 protein: CASSPDRGYFAGELFF

V gene: TRBV11-2
CDR3 protein: CASSLGLRSGYTF

V gene: TRBV5-4
CDR3 protein: CASSSLDRGRLNEQYF

V gene: TRBV13
CDR3 protein: CASSLEVGNSGNTIYF

V gene: TRBV5-6
CDR3 protein: CASKLTWTGLYEQYF

V gene: TRBV6-1
CDR3 protein: CASSVKGLSEQFF

V gene: TRBV9
CDR3 protein: CASSRDSNQPQHF

V gene: TRBV10-3
CDR3 protein: CAISAGGGLAEAFF

V gene: TRBV4-1
CDR3 protein: CASSQEDTIPELFF

V gene: TRBV18
CDR3 protein: CASSGRTGPSFGSGANVLTF

V gene: TRBV6-4
CDR3 protein: CASSDSGTRLGTQYF

V gene: TRBV11-2
CDR3 protein: CASSFRRNSGNTIYF

V gene: TRBV7-9
CDR3 protein: CASARPRDTGELFF

V gene: TRBV18
CDR3 protein: CASSPQGADTEAFF